A single sample gave rise to the 13 T cell receptor beta chains below, sequenced in a study of T cell responses to AZD1222 COVID-19 vaccine. Libraries were prepared by immunoSEQ multiplex PCR; TCRdb keeps only in-frame clonotypes and omits some of them. The table has 4,000 to 5,000 clones, roughly 90% seen once; the top ten hold 5.2%. The sample consisted of peripheral blood, taken 28 days after the second AZD1222 dose. The receptors stem from an adult who received the AZD1222 COVID-19 vaccine.

This chain joins TRBV5-1 and TRBJ1-3; no clear D gene. Per the germline V gene, CDR1 is SGHRS and CDR2 is YFSETQ. The CDR3 is 14 amino acids. Between the trimmed V and J ends, which lost 0 bases and 2 bases, there was a span of 6 bases. CDR3 DNA sequence: TGCGCCAGCAGCTTGGGTGCGGCTGGAAACACCATATATTTT. Amino acids: CASSLGAAGNTIYF. Full variable domain (remainder filled in from reference TRBV5-1 and TRBJ1-3): KAGVTQTPRYLIKTRGQQVTLSCSPISGHRSVSWYQQTPGQGLQFLFEYFSETQRNKGNFPGRFSGRQFSNSRSEMNVSTLELGDSALYLCASSLGAAGNTIYFGEGSWLTVV.

The V gene is TRBV19, the J gene TRBJ2-7; 9 bases fit TRBD1. This CDR3 is built from 13 residues. Germline-derived CDR1 and CDR2 are LNHDA and SQIVND (reference sequence). V gave up 6 bases and J gave up 7 bases; unmatched junction bases: 7. CDR3 loop: CASSRTGVREQYF. DNA for the CDR3: TGTGCCAGTAGCCGGACAGGGGTGAGGGAGCAGTACTTC.

This clone showed up just once. The chain is built from TRBV11-3 and TRBJ2-1; 7 nucleotides align to TRBD2. V lost 0 bases to trimming and J lost 4 bases; unmatched junction nucleotides: 0. CDR3 length equals 14 residues. CDR1 SGHNT and CDR2 YENEEA come from the germline V gene. This CDR3 reads CASSLEGLYNEQFF. As DNA, the CDR3 is TGTGCCAGCAGCTTAGAGGGACTATACAATGAGCAGTTCTTC.

This chain links TRBV7-8 with TRBJ2-2; no clear D gene. V shed 5 bases and J shed 7 bases, with 14 bases lying between them. The germline V gene encodes CDR1 SGHVS and CDR2 FQNEAQ. The CDR3 has 14 residues. The CDR3 sequence: CASSHGMGFGELFF. For the CDR3, the DNA is TGTGCCAGCAGCCATGGGATGGGCTTCGGGGAGCTGTTTTTT.

V usage is TRBV6-2 or TRBV6-3 and J usage is TRBJ2-1, with 10 bases matching TRBD1. The trim removed 4 bases at V and 9 bases at J, leaving 9 bases unmatched. The CDR3 spans 15 residues. Looked up from germline, CDR1 is MNHEY and CDR2 is SVGEGT. The CDR3 spells CASSSRGQGQGEQFF. In DNA form, the CDR3 reads TGTGCCAGCAGTTCTAGGGGACAGGGGCAAGGTGAGCAGTTCTTC.

This clone was counted between two and nine times. This sequence joins TRBV11-2 and TRBJ2-1, with 15 bases fitting TRBD2. The V gene's germline CDR1 is SGHAT and CDR2 FQNNGV. The CDR3 covers 19 residues. V shed 4 bases, J shed 8 bases, and the junction held 15 bases outside the gene matches. CDR3 loop: CASSSNFRTSGRARHEQFF. CDR3 DNA: TGTGCCAGCAGCTCCAATTTTCGGACTAGCGGGAGGGCCCGCCATGAGCAGTTCTTC. Full variable domain (outside the CDR3, taken from reference TRBV11-2 and TRBJ2-1): EAGVAQSPRYKIIEKRQSVAFWCNPISGHATLYWYQQILGQGPKLLIQFQNNGVVDDSQLPKDRFSAERLKGVDSTLKIQPAKLEDSAVYLCASSSNFRTSGRARHEQFFGPGTRLTVL.

The chain links TRBV5-1 to TRBJ2-1; possibly TRBD2 for D (5 bases). V was shortened by 2 bases and J by 8 bases, with 14 bases between the two germline ends. Germline lookup yields CDR1 SGHRS and CDR2 YFSETQ. This CDR3 contains 14 residues. CDR3 region: CASSFGGKEDEQFF. DNA for the CDR3: TGCGCCAGCAGCTTTGGTGGGAAGGAGGATGAGCAGTTCTTC.

Written as DNA, the CDR3 is TGTGCCAGCAGCCAGGGAGGACACAAGGCAGCAAACGAGCAGTACTTC. It is translated as CASSQGGHKAANEQYF. The chain joins TRBV3-1 (or the pseudogene TRBV3-2) to TRBJ2-7; TRBD2 is a possible D gene (6 bases). The CDR3 is 16 residues long. V was cut by 3 bases and J by 5 bases, with 20 bases left in between. Per the germline V gene, CDR1 is LGHDT and CDR2 is YNNKEL (reference sequence).

The gene calls are TRBV6-5 and TRBJ1-6; D is possibly TRBD1 (6 bases). This CDR3 spans 15 amino acids. V was pared by 6 bases and J by 7 bases, with 16 bases between. Germline V gene sequence: CDR1 MNHEY, CDR2 SVGAGI. In DNA, the CDR3 is TGTGCCAGCAGCCCCGCGGCGGGGACAAATTCACCCCTCCACTTT. This encodes CASSPAAGTNSPLHF.

The chain is built from TRBV10-3 and TRBJ2-7, with 8 bases matching TRBD2. The J segment lost 2 bases and the V segment lost 10 bases, leaving 7 bases of the junction unmatched. This CDR3 comprises 13 residues. From germline, CDR1 is ENHRY and CDR2 SYGVKD. The CDR3 region is CATFSGDTYEQYF. In DNA, the CDR3 is TGTGCCACCTTTAGCGGGGACACCTACGAGCAGTACTTC.

The chain couples TRBV7-7 to TRBJ2-3, with D possibly matching TRBD2 (6 bases). The V end was cut by 5 bases, the J end by 4 bases, with 13 bases between. The length of the CDR3 is 14 residues. From germline, CDR1 is SSHAT and CDR2 FNYEAQ (reference sequence). This CDR3 is CASSQSGLPDTQYF. CDR3 DNA: TGTGCCAGCAGCCAATCGGGACTTCCAGATACGCAGTATTTT.

CDR3 sequence (DNA): TGTGCCAGCAGCTCCCAATCTAGCGGGGTTGGTGAGCAGTTCTTC. Translating gives CASSSQSSGVGEQFF. The chain uses TRBV7-3 and TRBJ2-1; TRBD2 matches 9 bases. J was trimmed by 9 bases and V by 4 bases; bases with no gene match: 10. The CDR3 has 15 amino acids. Germline V gene data show CDR1 as SGHTA and CDR2 as FQGTGA.

The chain links TRBV28 to TRBJ2-3; 7 bases line up with TRBD1. This CDR3 is built from 16 residues. V was clipped by 4 bases and J by 1 base; unmatched bases: 8. Germline CDR1 is MDHEN and CDR2 is SYDVKM. The CDR3 is CASSSRGGQGTDTQYF. CDR3 bases: TGTGCCAGCAGTTCACGAGGCGGACAGGGCACAGATACGCAGTATTTT.